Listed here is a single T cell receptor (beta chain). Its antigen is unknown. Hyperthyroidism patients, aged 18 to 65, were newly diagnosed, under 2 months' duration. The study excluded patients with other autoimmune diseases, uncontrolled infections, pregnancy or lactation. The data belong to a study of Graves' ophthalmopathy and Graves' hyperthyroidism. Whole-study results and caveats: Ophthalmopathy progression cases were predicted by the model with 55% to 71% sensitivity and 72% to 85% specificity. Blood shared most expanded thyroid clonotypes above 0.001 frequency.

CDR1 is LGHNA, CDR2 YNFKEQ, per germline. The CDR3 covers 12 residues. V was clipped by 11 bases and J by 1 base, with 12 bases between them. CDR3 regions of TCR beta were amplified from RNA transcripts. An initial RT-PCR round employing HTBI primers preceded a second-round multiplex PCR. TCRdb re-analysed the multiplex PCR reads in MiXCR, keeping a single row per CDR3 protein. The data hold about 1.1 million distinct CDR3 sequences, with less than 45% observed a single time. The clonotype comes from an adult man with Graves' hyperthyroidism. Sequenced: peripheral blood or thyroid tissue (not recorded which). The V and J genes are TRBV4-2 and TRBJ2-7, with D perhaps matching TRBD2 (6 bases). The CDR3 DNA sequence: TGTGCCGGCACTGGAGGGTCCTACGAGCAGTACTTC. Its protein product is CAGTGGSYEQYF.